One sample yielded the 32 T cell receptor beta chains listed below, sequenced in a study of pediatric ulcerative colitis. Profiled with immunoSEQ multiplex PCR; TCRdb holds only in-frame clones, not every one. The sample records 36,000 or so clones, approximately 73% being singletons. During colonoscopy, one to two rectal pinch biopsies were collected. The sequenced material came from gut tissue. The receptors originated from a boy aged 5-17 years with moderate ulcerative colitis.

The J gene is TRBJ1-3, the V gene TRBV6-5; no firm D call. The CDR3 runs to 15 residues. Per germline, CDR1 MNHEY and CDR2 SVGAGI. V was trimmed by 0 bases and J by 4 bases, leaving 10 bases between them. CDR3 region: CASSYSIGTGNTIYF. The CDR3 nucleotides read TGTGCCAGCAGTTACTCGATAGGAACGGGAAACACCATATATTTT.

This rearrangement joins TRBV5-1 to TRBJ2-1; a possible D gene is TRBD1 (5 bases). This CDR3 contains 15 residues. From germline, CDR1 is SGHRS and CDR2 YFSETQ. Trimming shortened V by 0 bases and J by 1 base, and 8 bases separated the two germline ends. CDR3 in amino acids: CASSLGGGSYNEQFF. In DNA form, the CDR3 reads TGCGCCAGCAGCTTGGGGGGCGGATCCTACAATGAGCAGTTCTTC.

The chain is built from TRBV2 and TRBJ1-1; the D is unclear. The CDR3 covers 14 residues. Trimming removed 4 bases at V and 5 bases at J, with 14 bases between. CDR1 is SNHLY and CDR2 is FYNNEI in the germline V gene. In DNA, the CDR3 is TGTGCCAGCAGTGCGGGCCAGCCTGGGACTGAAGCTTTCTTT. The encoded protein is CASSAGQPGTEAFF.

The chain recombines TRBV6-5 with TRBJ2-7, with D uncertain. Germline CDR1 reads MNHEY; CDR2 reads SVGAGI. V lost 11 bases and J 4 bases, leaving 15 bases between the germline ends. The CDR3 is made up of 12 amino acids. This CDR3 is CAATGPLYEQYF. CDR3 DNA: TGTGCCGCGACCGGGCCTCTGTACGAGCAGTACTTC.

This clone has more than one count but fewer than ten. The genes are TRBV5-1 and TRBJ2-3; a weak D match, TRBD2 (5 bases). With 1 base removed from V and 3 bases from J, the gap between germline ends came to 12 bases. CDR3 length equals 15 residues. CDR1 and CDR2 (germline): SGHRS, YFSETQ. In DNA form, the CDR3 reads TGCGCCAGCAGCTTGTTTCGCCCGGGGACAGATACGCAGTATTTT. Protein product: CASSLFRPGTDTQYF.

The V gene is TRBV18, the J gene TRBJ1-1; D not certain. Germline V gene sequence: CDR1 KGHSH, CDR2 LQKENI. Trimming removed 3 bases from V and 2 bases from J, with 16 bases in between. The CDR3 consists of 16 residues. CDR3 sequence (DNA): TGTGCCAGCTCACCTATTCAGGCTTCGGGAAACACTGAAGCTTTCTTT. Protein sequence: CASSPIQASGNTEAFF.

The chain uses TRBV6-6 and TRBJ2-6, with a weak D call TRBD1 (5 bases). The CDR3 covers 15 residues. Trimming took off 6 bases at V and 4 bases at J, with 13 bases between the two ends. Germline loops: CDR1 MNHNY, CDR2 SVGAGI (reference sequence). The CDR3 loop reads CASRPRVYGANVLTF. Written as DNA, the CDR3 is TGTGCCAGCAGACCCAGGGTGTACGGGGCCAACGTCCTGACTTTC.

This clone was counted once. V usage is TRBV14 and J usage is TRBJ2-5, with 10 bases fitting TRBD1. V shed 4 bases and J 7 bases; nucleotides not matched to a gene: 12. The CDR3 runs to 16 residues. In germline, CDR1 is SGHDN, CDR2 FVKESK. As DNA, the CDR3 is TGTGCCAGCAGCCGACCTCGGGGACAGGGGTTTGGGACCCAGTACTTC. It codes for CASSRPRGQGFGTQYF.

This chain links TRBV5-1 with TRBJ2-1; 7 bases align to TRBD1. Germline CDR1 SGHRS, CDR2 YFSETQ. This CDR3 comprises 12 residues. V gave up 5 bases and J gave up 12 bases; unmatched junction bases: 8. CDR3 DNA sequence: TGCGCCAGCAGGTCTGACAGGGTTGGGCAGTTCTTC. Its translation: CASRSDRVGQFF.

J is TRBJ2-4 and V is TRBV5-1; TRBD1 agrees at 8 bases. This CDR3 is 16 amino acids long. Germline V gene lookup returns CDR1 SGHRS and CDR2 YFSETQ. Trimming took 0 bases from V and 6 from J; bases not matched to a gene: 8. The CDR3, as DNA: TGCGCCAGCAGCTTGGGGGCAGGGGGCTATGGAAACATTCAGTACTTC. Translation: CASSLGAGGYGNIQYF.

The rearrangement joins TRBV29-1 to TRBJ2-3; a possible D gene is TRBD1 (6 bases). The CDR3 extends over 16 amino acids. Trimming shortened V by 5 bases and J by 0 bases, and 18 bases separated the two germline ends. Germline assignment: CDR1 SQVTM and CDR2 ANQGSEA. The CDR3 loop reads CSVSGLQGGSTDTQYF. The CDR3 nucleotides read TGCAGCGTTTCCGGCTTACAGGGCGGGAGCACAGATACGCAGTATTTT.

The chain links TRBV28 to TRBJ1-2; D not resolved. The germline CDR1 and CDR2 sequences are MDHEN and SYDVKM. V lost 8 bases to trimming and J lost 3 bases, with 10 bases between them. This CDR3 spans 12 amino acids. CDR3 in amino acids: CASRGTYYGYTF. The CDR3 coding sequence is TGTGCCAGCCGTGGCACTTACTATGGCTACACCTTC.

The chain couples TRBV2 to TRBJ2-1; 12 nucleotides match TRBD2. V trimming: 6 bases; J trimming: 8 bases; junction bases outside the gene matches: 2. This CDR3 region has 13 residues. Looked up from germline, CDR1 is SNHLY and CDR2 is FYNNEI. CDR3 bases: TGTGCCAGCAGCCGACTAGCGGGGGATGAGCAGTTCTTC. It codes for CASSRLAGDEQFF.

This clone has just a few counts. This rearrangement joins TRBV30 to TRBJ2-2, with D possibly being TRBD1 (6 bases). In germline, CDR1 is GTSNPN, CDR2 SVGIG (reference sequence). The CDR3 loop spans 15 amino acids. The ends were cut back, 1 base at V and 3 bases at J, with 12 bases in the middle. Here the CDR3 reads CAWSARDTHTGELFF. CDR3 nucleotide sequence: TGTGCCTGGAGTGCCCGGGACACCCACACCGGGGAGCTGTTTTTT.

This rearrangement joins TRBV28 to TRBJ1-5, with D tentatively TRBD1 (6 bases). Germline V lookup: CDR1 MDHEN, CDR2 SYDVKM. This CDR3 is 15 amino acids long. V lost 8 bases to trimming and J lost 3 bases, with 17 bases between them. This CDR3 is CASVRGSLYNQPQHF. The CDR3 DNA reads as TGTGCCAGCGTGAGGGGGAGCCTATACAATCAGCCCCAGCATTTT.

The table lists this clone with a count of one. The chain has TRBV7-9 and TRBJ2-1, with D perhaps TRBD2 (6 bases). Germline values: CDR1 SEHNR, CDR2 FQNEAQ (reference sequence). This CDR3 has 13 amino acids. Trimming stripped 5 bases from V and 5 bases from J, with 10 bases between. The CDR3 sequence is CASSPWGDNEQFF. CDR3 nucleotide sequence: TGTGCCAGCAGCCCTTGGGGGGACAATGAGCAGTTCTTC.

The chain uses TRBV7-6 and TRBJ2-3; no clear D. This CDR3 is built from 13 residues. V was trimmed by 1 base and J by 5 bases, leaving 7 bases between them. The V gene's germline CDR1 is SGHVS and CDR2 FNYEAQ. Here the CDR3 DNA reads TGTGCCAGCAGCTTAGAAGACGGAGATACGCAGTATTTT. Its translation: CASSLEDGDTQYF. Full variable domain (remainder filled in from reference TRBV7-6 and TRBJ2-3): GAGVSQSPRYKVTKRGQDVALRCDPISGHVSLYWYRQALGQGPEFLTYFNYEAQQDKSGLPNDRFSAERPEGSISTLTIQRTEQRDSAMYRCASSLEDGDTQYFGPGTRLTVL.

The J gene is TRBJ2-1, the V gene TRBV7-2, with D maybe TRBD1 (5 bases). This CDR3 region has 12 residues. V lost 8 bases and J 7 bases, leaving 12 bases between the germline ends. Germline assignment: CDR1 SGHTA and CDR2 FQGNSA. CDR3 sequence: CASGPQGNEQFF. CDR3 nucleotide sequence: TGTGCCAGCGGACCCCAGGGTAATGAGCAGTTCTTC.

The gene calls are TRBV5-6 and TRBJ1-2; 8 nucleotides match TRBD1. Germline V gene data show CDR1 as SGHDT and CDR2 as YYEEEE. This CDR3 region has 13 residues. With V trimmed by 3 bases and J by 8 bases, 6 bases remained unmatched. The CDR3 is CASSYGQGRGYTF. In DNA form, the CDR3 reads TGTGCCAGCAGCTATGGACAGGGTAGGGGCTACACCTTC.

The chain employs TRBV27 and TRBJ1-1; D is perhaps TRBD1 (5 bases). The ends were cut back, 5 bases at V and 0 bases at J, with 10 bases in the middle. The CDR3 sequence is 14 residues long. CDR1 MNHEY and CDR2 SMNVEV come from the germline V gene (reference sequence). The chain's CDR3 is CASSPGGVNTEAFF. The CDR3 DNA sequence: TGTGCCAGCAGTCCCGGGGGGGTGAACACTGAAGCTTTCTTT.

V is TRBV11-2 and J is TRBJ2-7; D remains unclear. In germline, CDR1 is SGHAT, CDR2 FQNNGV. The CDR3 covers 15 residues. Trimming pared 3 bases from V and 3 bases from J, leaving 15 bases between. CDR3 bases: TGTGCCAGCAGCTTGTATGTAGGACCGGGCTACGAGCAGTACTTC. As protein: CASSLYVGPGYEQYF.

V gene TRBV28 combines with J gene TRBJ1-4; D perhaps matches TRBD1 (5 bases). The CDR3 covers 15 residues. Per germline, CDR1 MDHEN and CDR2 SYDVKM. V was trimmed by 7 bases and J by 8 bases, leaving 20 bases between them. The CDR3 DNA reads as TGTGCCAGCAAAAAACCGGGACGGGATAACGAAAAACTGTTTTTT. Its protein product is CASKKPGRDNEKLFF.

The chain couples TRBV19 to TRBJ2-1; D might be TRBD2 (6 bases). V shed 3 bases and J shed 2 bases, with 8 bases lying between them. The germline V gene encodes CDR1 LNHDA and CDR2 SQIVND (reference sequence). The CDR3 runs to 14 residues. In nucleotides, the CDR3 is TGTGCCAGTAGTATCGGACTAACCTACAATGAGCAGTTCTTC. This translates into CASSIGLTYNEQFF.

V gene TRBV21-1 combines with J gene TRBJ1-2. TRBV21-1 is annotated as a pseudogene. There are 14 residues in the CDR3. CDR3 region: CASQLRWNNYGYTF. As DNA, the CDR3 is TGTGCCAGCCAGCTCCGGTGGAATAACTATGGCTACACCTTC.

The chain employs TRBV4-3 and TRBJ2-7; 7 nucleotides match TRBD1. V shed 3 bases and J 2 bases; nucleotides not matched to a gene: 7. Germline CDR1 and CDR2: LGHNA and YSLEER. The CDR3 has 15 residues. The CDR3 protein is CASSQSLTGPYEQYF. DNA of the CDR3: TGCGCCAGCAGCCAGAGTTTGACAGGGCCCTACGAGCAGTACTTC.

This chain joins TRBV29-1 and TRBJ2-1; the D is unclear. The V and J ends lost 4 bases and 9 bases respectively, with 7 bases between them. There are 10 residues in the CDR3. In germline, CDR1 is SQVTM, CDR2 ANQGSEA. CDR3 residues: CSVGWAEQFF. CDR3 coding DNA: TGCAGCGTTGGATGGGCTGAGCAGTTCTTC.

The rearrangement joins TRBV5-8 to TRBJ1-5, with 11 bases that match TRBD1. The CDR3 spans 14 residues. The V gene end was trimmed by 5 bases and the J gene end by 7 bases; junction bases not matched to a gene: 5. Germline lookup yields CDR1 SGHTS and CDR2 YDEGEE. This CDR3 is CASRTGTGGQPQHF. The CDR3 DNA reads as TGTGCCAGCAGGACCGGGACAGGGGGGCAGCCCCAGCATTTT.

The rearrangement joins TRBV7-2 to TRBJ1-5; TRBD1 might be the D (6 bases). The germline V gene encodes CDR1 SGHTA and CDR2 FQGNSA. V shed 1 base and J shed 2 bases, with 18 bases lying between them. The CDR3 runs 18 residues. The CDR3 sequence is CASSLGYRFRGRNQPQHF. The CDR3 bases are TGTGCCAGCAGCTTAGGGTATCGTTTCAGGGGTCGCAATCAGCCCCAGCATTTT.

The chain uses TRBV6-6 and TRBJ1-5; D unclear. Germline assignment: CDR1 MNHNY and CDR2 SVGAGI (reference sequence). V was pared by 7 bases and J by 4 bases, with 11 bases between. This CDR3 is built from 13 residues. CDR3 bases: TGTGCCAGCAAACTAGGAGGGAATCAGCCCCAGCATTTT. Its protein is CASKLGGNQPQHF.

The chain has TRBV6-4 and TRBJ1-1, with D possibly being TRBD1 (6 bases). The CDR3 is 15 amino acids. V lost 3 bases and J lost 2, with 13 bases in between. Germline CDR1 and CDR2: MRHNA and SNTAGT. The DNA of the CDR3 is TGTGCCAGCAGTGATGGTACGGGGGCTAACACTGAAGCTTTCTTT. It codes for CASSDGTGANTEAFF.

The CDR3 nucleotides read TGCGCCAGCAGCCGGGGTGTGGGGGAGGCAGATACGCAGTATTTT. This sequence encodes CASSRGVGEADTQYF. This rearrangement joins TRBV5-1 to TRBJ2-3, with D possibly matching TRBD2 (6 bases). The V end was cut by 4 bases, the J end by 4 bases, with 16 bases between. This CDR3 is built from 15 residues. Germline lookup yields CDR1 SGHRS and CDR2 YFSETQ.

This clone was counted a few times. V usage is TRBV5-1 and J usage is TRBJ1-2; D unclear. This CDR3 has 15 amino acids. Trimming removed 0 bases at V and 2 bases at J, with 11 bases between. Per the germline V gene, CDR1 is SGHRS and CDR2 is YFSETQ. The CDR3 DNA is TGCGCCAGCAGCTTGGGACCTCAAGGGAACTATGGCTACACCTTC. Translation gives CASSLGPQGNYGYTF.